The rows below give T cell receptor beta chains drawn from one sample of a study of CD8+ T cells in alopecia areata. The protocol was immunoSEQ multiplex PCR, while the TCRdb copy is restricted to in-frame clones and leaves out a portion. The table includes about 180,000 clones, approximately 62% detected once. This specimen was CD4+ T cells sorted from blood, taken at week 0. These receptors came from a human donor with alopecia areata. The CDR3 runs from the conserved cysteine through the conserved F or W. The order of the fields is J gene, clone size, D gene, V gene, CDR3 DNA, CDR3 protein. A D gene is named only where the DNA matches it firmly. Clone sizes are given selectively: once, few, many, or a class where the clone is expanded.

TRBJ2-7 - - TRBV29-1 TGCAGCGTTAAGGCCGCCCCCGGAGCCGAGCAGTACTTC CSVKAAPGAEQYF
TRBJ1-6 - TRBD1 TRBV29-1 TGCAACCGGGACAGGGTAGCCAATTCACCCCTCCACTTT CNRDRVANSPLHF
TRBJ2-7 few TRBD2 TRBV6-5 TGTGCCAGCAGTCGGACTAGCGGTACCTACGAGCAGTACTTC CASSRTSGTYEQYF
TRBJ1-6 - - TRBV7-3 TGTGCCAGCAGCTCCACGGCTTCACCCCTCCACTTT CASSSTASPLHF
TRBJ2-5 once - TRBV29-1 TGCAGCGTCCAAGATACTAGGGGAGAGACCCAGTACTTC CSVQDTRGETQYF
TRBJ1-2 - - TRBV6-1 TGTGCCAGCGGAATAACCGTGGGAGGCTACACCTTC CASGITVGGYTF
TRBJ1-1 - - TRBV5-1 TGCGCCAGCAGTCCACGACCTGAGAACACTGAAGCTTTCTTT CASSPRPENTEAFF
TRBJ2-5 - - TRBV29-1 TGCAGCGTTGTGGAGTTAGAGACCCAGTACTTC CSVVELETQYF
TRBJ1-1 few - TRBV27 TGTGCCAGCAGTCCACTACAGGTCCCTGAAGCTTTCTTT CASSPLQVPEAFF
TRBJ2-7 - TRBD1 TRBV25-1 TGTGCCAGCAGTGAAACAGGGGTTGCGTTCGAGCAGTACTTC CASSETGVAFEQYF
TRBJ1-2 - - TRBV5-1 TGCGCCAGCAGCTCGTCACCAGCAACTAACTATGGCTACACCTTC CASSSSPATNYGYTF
TRBJ2-1 - TRBD2 TRBV29-1 TGCAGCGTTGGTGCCGCGGGGGGAGTCTACAATGAGCAGTTCTTC CSVGAAGGVYNEQFF
TRBJ1-6 - TRBD1 TRBV5-1 TGCGCCAGCAGCCCGACACAGGGGTGGAATTCACCCCTCCACTTT CASSPTQGWNSPLHF
TRBJ1-1 - - TRBV29-1 TGCAGCGGGGGGGACTTTCTGAACACTGAAGCTTTCTTT CSGGDFLNTEAFF
TRBJ2-3 - TRBD2 TRBV30 TGTGCCTGGTCTAGCGGGGGGGCGACAGATACGCAGTATTTT CAWSSGGATDTQYF
TRBJ2-1 few - TRBV29-1 TGCAGCGTTGAAATGAGGAGGGGCAATGAGCAGTTCTTC CSVEMRRGNEQFF
TRBJ1-1 - - TRBV13 TGTGCCAGCAGTCGCAAAAGGGGCCAGGTTATGAACACTGAAGCTTTCTTT CASSRKRGQVMNTEAFF
TRBJ2-2 once - TRBV7-2 TGTGCCAGCAGCTTGGGGACCACGAACACCGGGGAGCTGTTTTTT CASSLGTTNTGELFF
TRBJ1-6 - - TRBV6-1 TGTGCCAGCGCCGAACAGGGTAGTGGTTCACCCCTCCACTTT CASAEQGSGSPLHF
TRBJ2-7 - - TRBV29-1 TGCAGCGTGAGCCGGGACCGCCTTAGCGAGCAGTACTTC CSVSRDRLSEQYF